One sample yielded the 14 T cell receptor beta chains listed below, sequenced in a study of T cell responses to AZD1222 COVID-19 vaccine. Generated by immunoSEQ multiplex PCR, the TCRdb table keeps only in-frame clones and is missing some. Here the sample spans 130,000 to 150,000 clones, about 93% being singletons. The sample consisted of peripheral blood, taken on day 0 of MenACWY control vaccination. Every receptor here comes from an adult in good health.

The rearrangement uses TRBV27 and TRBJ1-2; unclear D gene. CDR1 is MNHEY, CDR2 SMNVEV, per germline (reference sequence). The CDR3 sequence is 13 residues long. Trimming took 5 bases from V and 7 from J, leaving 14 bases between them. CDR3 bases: TGTGCCAGCAGTCGAGACTCTAGTCGTGGCTACACCTTC. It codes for CASSRDSSRGYTF.

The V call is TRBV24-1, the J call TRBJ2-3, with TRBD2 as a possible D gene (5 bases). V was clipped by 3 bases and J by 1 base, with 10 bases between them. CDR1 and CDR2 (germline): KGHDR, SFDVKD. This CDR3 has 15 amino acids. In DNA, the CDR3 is TGTGCCACCAGTGATGGCGGGCCTCGCACAGATACGCAGTATTTT. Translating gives CATSDGGPRTDTQYF.

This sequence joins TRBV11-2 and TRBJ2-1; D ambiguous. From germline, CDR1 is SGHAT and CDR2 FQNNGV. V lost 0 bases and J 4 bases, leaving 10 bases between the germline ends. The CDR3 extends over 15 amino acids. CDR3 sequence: CASSLESGSYNEQFF. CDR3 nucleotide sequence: TGTGCCAGCAGCTTAGAGTCTGGCAGTTACAATGAGCAGTTCTTC.

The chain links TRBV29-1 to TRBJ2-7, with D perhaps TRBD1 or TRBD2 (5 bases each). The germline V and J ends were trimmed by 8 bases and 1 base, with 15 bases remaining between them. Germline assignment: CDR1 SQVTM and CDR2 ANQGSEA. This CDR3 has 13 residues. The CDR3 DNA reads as TGCAGCACCATTTGGGACGGATCCTACGAGCAGTACTTC. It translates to CSTIWDGSYEQYF.

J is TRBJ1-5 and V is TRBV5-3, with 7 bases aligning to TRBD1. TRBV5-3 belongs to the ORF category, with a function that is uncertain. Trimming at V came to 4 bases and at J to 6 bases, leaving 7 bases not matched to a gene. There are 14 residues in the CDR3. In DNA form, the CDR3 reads TGTGCCAGAAGCCACCGGGACAGAGGTCAGCCCCAGCATTTT. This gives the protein CARSHRDRGQPQHF.

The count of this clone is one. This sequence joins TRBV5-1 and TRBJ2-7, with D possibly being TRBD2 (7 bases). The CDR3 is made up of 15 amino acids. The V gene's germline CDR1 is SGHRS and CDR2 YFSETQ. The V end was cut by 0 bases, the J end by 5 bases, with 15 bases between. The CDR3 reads CASSLGRGGLHEQYF. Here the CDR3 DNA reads TGCGCCAGCAGCTTGGGTCGCGGGGGCCTCCACGAGCAGTACTTC. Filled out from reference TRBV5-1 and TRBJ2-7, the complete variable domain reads KAGVTQTPRYLIKTRGQQVTLSCSPISGHRSVSWYQQTPGQGLQFLFEYFSETQRNKGNFPGRFSGRQFSNSRSEMNVSTLELGDSALYLCASSLGRGGLHEQYFGPGTRLTVT.

The CDR3 loop is CASQTTSGSYEQYF. The DNA of the CDR3 is TGTGCCAGTCAGACTACTAGCGGTTCCTACGAGCAGTACTTC. This chain connects TRBV19 to TRBJ2-7; 8 bases are shared with TRBD2. The length of the CDR3 is 14 residues. Unmatched junction bases numbered 7, after V lost 8 bases and J lost 1 base. Germline CDR1 and CDR2: LNHDA and SQIVND (reference sequence).

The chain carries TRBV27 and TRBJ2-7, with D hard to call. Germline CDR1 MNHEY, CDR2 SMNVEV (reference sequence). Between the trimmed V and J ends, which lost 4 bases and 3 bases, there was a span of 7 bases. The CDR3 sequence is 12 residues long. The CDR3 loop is CASSSDDYEQYF. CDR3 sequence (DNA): TGTGCCAGCAGTTCGGACGACTACGAGCAGTACTTC.

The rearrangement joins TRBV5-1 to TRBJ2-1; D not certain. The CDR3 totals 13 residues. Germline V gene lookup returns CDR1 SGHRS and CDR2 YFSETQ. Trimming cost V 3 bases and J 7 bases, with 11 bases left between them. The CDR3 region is CASSYSWANEQFF. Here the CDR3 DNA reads TGCGCCAGCAGCTATAGTTGGGCTAATGAGCAGTTCTTC.

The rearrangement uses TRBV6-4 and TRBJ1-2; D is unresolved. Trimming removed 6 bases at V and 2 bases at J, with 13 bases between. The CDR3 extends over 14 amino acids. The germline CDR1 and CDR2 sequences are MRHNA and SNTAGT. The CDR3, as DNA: TGTGCCAGCAGCGACGGACGTCGGAACTATGGCTACACCTTC. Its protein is CASSDGRRNYGYTF.

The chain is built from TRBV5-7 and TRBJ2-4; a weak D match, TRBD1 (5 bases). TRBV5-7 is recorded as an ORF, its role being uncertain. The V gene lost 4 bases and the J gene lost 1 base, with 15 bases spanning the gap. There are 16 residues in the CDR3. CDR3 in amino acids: CASSLGAGSAKNIQYF. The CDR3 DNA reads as TGTGCCAGCAGCCTAGGGGCAGGGTCTGCCAAAAACATTCAGTACTTC.

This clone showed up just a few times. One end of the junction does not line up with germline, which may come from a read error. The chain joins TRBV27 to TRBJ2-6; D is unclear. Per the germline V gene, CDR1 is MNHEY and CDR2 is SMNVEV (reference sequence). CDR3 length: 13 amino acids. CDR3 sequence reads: CASSLSRANVLTF. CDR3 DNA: TGTGCCAGCAGTCTCTCTCGGGCCAACGTCCTGACTTTC.

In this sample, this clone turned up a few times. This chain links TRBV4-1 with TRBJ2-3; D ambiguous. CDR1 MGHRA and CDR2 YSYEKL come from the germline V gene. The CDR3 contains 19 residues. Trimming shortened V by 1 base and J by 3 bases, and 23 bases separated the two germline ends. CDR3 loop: CASSQGFGKLRTQTDTQYF. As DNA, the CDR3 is TGCGCCAGCAGCCAAGGTTTTGGGAAACTTCGCACTCAAACAGATACGCAGTATTTT.

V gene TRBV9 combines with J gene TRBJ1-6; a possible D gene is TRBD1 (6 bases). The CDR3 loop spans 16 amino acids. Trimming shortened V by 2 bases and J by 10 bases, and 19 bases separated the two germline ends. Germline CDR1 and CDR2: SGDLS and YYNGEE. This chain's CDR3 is CASSVVGGEGKSPLHF. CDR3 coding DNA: TGTGCCAGCAGCGTCGTCGGGGGCGAGGGAAAATCACCCCTCCACTTT.